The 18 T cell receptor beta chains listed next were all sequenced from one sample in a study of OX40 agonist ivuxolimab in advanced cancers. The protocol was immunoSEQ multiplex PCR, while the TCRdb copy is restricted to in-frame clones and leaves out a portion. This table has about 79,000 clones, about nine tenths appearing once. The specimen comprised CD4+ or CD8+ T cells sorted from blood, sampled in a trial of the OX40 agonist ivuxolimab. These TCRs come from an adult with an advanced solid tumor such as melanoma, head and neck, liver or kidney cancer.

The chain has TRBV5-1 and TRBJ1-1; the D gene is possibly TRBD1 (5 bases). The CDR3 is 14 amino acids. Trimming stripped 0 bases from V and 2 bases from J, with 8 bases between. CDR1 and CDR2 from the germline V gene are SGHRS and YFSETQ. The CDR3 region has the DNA TGCGCCAGCAGCTTGGTAGGGGATAACACTGAAGCTTTCTTT. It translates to CASSLVGDNTEAFF.

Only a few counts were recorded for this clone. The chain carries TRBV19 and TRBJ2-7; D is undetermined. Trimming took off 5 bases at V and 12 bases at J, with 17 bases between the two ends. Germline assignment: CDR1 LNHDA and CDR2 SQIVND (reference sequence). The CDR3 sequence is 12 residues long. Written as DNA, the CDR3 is TGTGCCAGTAGTTTTCAGTCCCAAGCGCTGTACTTC. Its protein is CASSFQSQALYF.

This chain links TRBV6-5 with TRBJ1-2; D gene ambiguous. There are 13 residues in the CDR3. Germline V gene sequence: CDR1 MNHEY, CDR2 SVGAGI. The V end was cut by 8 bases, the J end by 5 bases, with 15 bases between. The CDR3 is CASCSGEAYGYTF. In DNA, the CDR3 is TGTGCCAGCTGCTCCGGGGAGGCTTATGGCTACACCTTC.

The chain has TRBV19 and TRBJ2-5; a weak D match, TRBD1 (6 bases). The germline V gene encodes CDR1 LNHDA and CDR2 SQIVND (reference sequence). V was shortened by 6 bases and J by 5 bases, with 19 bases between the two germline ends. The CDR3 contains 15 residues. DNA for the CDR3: TGTGCCAGTAGGAGACAGACAGGAGCGCGGGAGACCCAGTACTTC. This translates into CASRRQTGARETQYF.

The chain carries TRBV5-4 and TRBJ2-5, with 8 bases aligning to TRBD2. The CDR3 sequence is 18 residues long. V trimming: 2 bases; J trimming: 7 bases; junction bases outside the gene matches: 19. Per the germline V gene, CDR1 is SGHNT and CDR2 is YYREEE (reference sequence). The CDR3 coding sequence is TGTGCCAGCAGCTTTTTACGGGGGGGAAGATTCGGAGAAGGGACCCAGTACTTC. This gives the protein CASSFLRGGRFGEGTQYF. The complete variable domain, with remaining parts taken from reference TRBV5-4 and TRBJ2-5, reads ETGVTQSPTHLIKTRGQQVTLRCSSQSGHNTVSWYQQALGQGPQFIFQYYREEENGRGNFPPRFSGLQFPNYSSELNVNALELDDSALYLCASSFLRGGRFGEGTQYFGPGTRLLVL.

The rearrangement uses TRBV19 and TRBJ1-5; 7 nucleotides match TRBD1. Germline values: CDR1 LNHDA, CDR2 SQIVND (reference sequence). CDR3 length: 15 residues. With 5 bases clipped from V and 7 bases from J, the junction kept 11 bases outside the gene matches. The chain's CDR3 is CASSARQGKSQPQHF. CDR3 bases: TGTGCCAGTAGTGCCAGACAGGGTAAATCACAGCCCCAGCATTTT.

The CDR3 loop is CASSSPTGWSYGYTF. CDR3 DNA sequence: TGTGCCAGCAGCTCACCGACAGGCTGGAGCTATGGCTACACCTTC. This sequence joins TRBV5-6 and TRBJ1-2, with D maybe TRBD1 (6 bases). CDR1 is SGHDT and CDR2 is YYEEEE in the germline V gene. V was cut by 3 bases and J by 4 bases, with 16 bases left in between. This CDR3 is 15 amino acids long.

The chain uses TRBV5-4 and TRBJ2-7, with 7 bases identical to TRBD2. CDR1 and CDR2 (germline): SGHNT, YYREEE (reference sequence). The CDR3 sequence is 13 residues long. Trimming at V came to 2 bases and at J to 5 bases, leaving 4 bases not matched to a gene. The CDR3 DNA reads TGTGCCAGCAGCTTCGGCGGGGGAGACGAGCAGTACTTC. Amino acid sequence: CASSFGGGDEQYF.

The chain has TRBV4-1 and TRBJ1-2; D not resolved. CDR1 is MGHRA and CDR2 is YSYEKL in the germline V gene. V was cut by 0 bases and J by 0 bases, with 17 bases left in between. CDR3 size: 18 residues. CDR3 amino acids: CASSQDISRLLANYGYTF. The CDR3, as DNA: TGCGCCAGCAGCCAAGATATCTCACGGTTATTAGCTAACTATGGCTACACCTTC.

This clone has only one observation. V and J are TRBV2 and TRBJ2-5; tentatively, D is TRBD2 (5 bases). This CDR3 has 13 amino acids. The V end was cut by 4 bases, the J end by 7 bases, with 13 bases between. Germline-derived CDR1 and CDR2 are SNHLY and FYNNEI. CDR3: CASSAEARGTQYF. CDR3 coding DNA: TGTGCCAGCAGTGCCGAGGCCCGGGGGACCCAGTACTTC.

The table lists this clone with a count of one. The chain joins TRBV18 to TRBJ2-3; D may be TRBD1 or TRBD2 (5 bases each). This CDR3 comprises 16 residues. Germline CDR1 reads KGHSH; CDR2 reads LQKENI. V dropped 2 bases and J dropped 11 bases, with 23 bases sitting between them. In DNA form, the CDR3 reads TGTGCCAGCTCACCAGAACGGGGCGGAGGTGGGCTCGGGCAGTATTTT. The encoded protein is CASSPERGGGGLGQYF.

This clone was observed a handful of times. CDR3 nucleotide sequence: TGCGCCAGCAGAAGGCCAGGGGGAAGTGATGGCTACACCTTC. Translated: CASRRPGGSDGYTF. The chain couples TRBV4-1 to TRBJ1-2; TRBD1 aligns across 7 bases. Unmatched junction bases numbered 10, after V lost 6 bases and J lost 6 bases. The CDR3 has 14 amino acids. CDR1 is MGHRA and CDR2 is YSYEKL in the germline V gene.

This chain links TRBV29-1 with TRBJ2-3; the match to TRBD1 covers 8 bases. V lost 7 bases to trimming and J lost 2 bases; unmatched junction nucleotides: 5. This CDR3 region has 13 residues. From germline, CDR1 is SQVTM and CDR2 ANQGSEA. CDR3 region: CSAGRGLTDTQYF. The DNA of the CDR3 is TGCAGCGCGGGCAGGGGGCTCACAGATACGCAGTATTTT.

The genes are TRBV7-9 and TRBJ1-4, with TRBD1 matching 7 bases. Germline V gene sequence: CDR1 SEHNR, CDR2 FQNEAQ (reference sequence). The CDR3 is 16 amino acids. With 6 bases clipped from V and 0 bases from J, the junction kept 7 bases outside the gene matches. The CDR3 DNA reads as TGTGCCAGCAGTCCCGACAGGGTAACAACTAATGAAAAACTGTTTTTT. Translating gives CASSPDRVTTNEKLFF.

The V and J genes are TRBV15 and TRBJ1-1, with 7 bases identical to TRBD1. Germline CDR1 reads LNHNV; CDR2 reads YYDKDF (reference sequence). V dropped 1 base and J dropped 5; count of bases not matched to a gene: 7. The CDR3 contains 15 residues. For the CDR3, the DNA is TGTGCCACCAGCAGAGTGGTGGCAGGGGGAACTGAAGCTTTCTTT. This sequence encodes CATSRVVAGGTEAFF.

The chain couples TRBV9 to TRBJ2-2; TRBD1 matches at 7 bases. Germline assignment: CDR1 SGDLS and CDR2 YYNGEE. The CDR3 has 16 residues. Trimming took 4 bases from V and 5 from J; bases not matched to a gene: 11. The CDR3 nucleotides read TGTGCCAGCAGCCCTTATCAACAGGGGCGGACCGGGGAGCTGTTTTTT. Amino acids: CASSPYQQGRTGELFF.

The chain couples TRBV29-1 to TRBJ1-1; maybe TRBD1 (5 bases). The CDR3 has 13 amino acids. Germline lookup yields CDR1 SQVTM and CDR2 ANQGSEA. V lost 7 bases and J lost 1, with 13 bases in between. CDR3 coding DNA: TGCAGCGCCCACGGACAAGCGAACACTGAAGCTTTCTTT. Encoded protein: CSAHGQANTEAFF.

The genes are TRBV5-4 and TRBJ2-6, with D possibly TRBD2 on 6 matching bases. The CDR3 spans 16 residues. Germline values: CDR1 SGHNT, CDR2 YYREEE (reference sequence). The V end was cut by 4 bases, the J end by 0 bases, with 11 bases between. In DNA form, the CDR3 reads TGTGCCAGCAGCGTGGGACTTGACTCTGGGGCCAACGTCCTGACTTTC. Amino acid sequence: CASSVGLDSGANVLTF.